The T cell receptor beta chain described here comes from a study of T cell responses to AZD1222 COVID-19 vaccine. As regards this clone: What it recognizes is unknown.

Libraries were prepared by immunoSEQ multiplex PCR; TCRdb keeps only in-frame clonotypes and omits some of them. The sample lists roughly 140,000 clones; about 93% were seen once. Notes on the study in general: In the spike-specific TCR repertoire, nearly half reportedly target unmutated variant regions. With two AZD1222 doses given, Spike-specific TCR breadth and depth both rose. Clonal diversity was possibly underestimated; the donors were predominantly white British and more often female.

Trimming stripped 0 bases from V and 2 bases from J, with 14 bases between. CDR1 SGHKS and CDR2 YYEKEE come from the germline V gene (reference sequence). CDR3 length: 16 residues. The sequence was obtained from an adult in good health. Source: peripheral blood, taken on day 0 of AZD1222 vaccination. The chain employs TRBV5-5 and TRBJ1-2; D is unresolved. The CDR3 DNA follows: TGTGCCAGCAGCTTGGGCCTTACAGCGTCAAACTATGGCTACACCTTC. Protein product: CASSLGLTASNYGYTF. The whole variable domain, filled in from reference TRBV5-5 and TRBJ1-2, reads DAGVTQSPTHLIKTRGQQVTLRCSPISGHKSVSWYQQVLGQGPQFIFQYYEKEERGRGNFPDRFSARQFPNYSSELNVNALLLGDSALYLCASSLGLTASNYGYTFGSGTRLTVV.